The rows below give T cell receptor beta chains drawn from one sample of a study of blood T cells in healthy people across ages. One entry per CDR3 protein results from TCRdb running MiXCR on the 5' RACE reads. This sample yields fewer than 2 million distinct CDR3 sequences, of which roughly two fifths are seen a single time; around 23% belongs to the top ten. Sequenced material: blood. These receptors were taken from a human donor in good health. The CDR3 runs from the conserved cysteine through the conserved F or W. A D gene is named only where the DNA matches it firmly. Expanded clones are given a class, and other clones once, few, many or no size at all.

CDR3aa	CDR3nt	j_gene	abundance	v_gene	len	d_gene
CAISGSGTGSNYGYTF	TGTGCCATCAGTGGGTCCGGGACAGGTTCTAACTATGGCTACACCTTC	TRBJ1-2	NA	TRBV10-3	16	TRBD1
CATSRGSYQETQYF	TGTGCCACGTCCCGGGGGAGCTACCAAGAGACCCAGTACTTC	TRBJ2-5	few	TRBV6-5	14	NA
CASSQELFNRDLLVYGYTF	TGCGCCAGCAGCCAAGAGCTCTTTAACAGGGATTTACTCGTCTATGGCTACACCTTC	TRBJ1-2	NA	TRBV4-3	19	NA
CASSIGGQSYEQYF	TGTGCCAGCAGCATAGGGGGACAGTCCTACGAGCAGTACTTC	TRBJ2-7	NA	TRBV7-2	14	TRBD1
CASSVAVSGNTIYF	TGTGCCAGCAGCGTAGCCGTCTCTGGAAACACCATATATTTT	TRBJ1-3	few	TRBV9	14	NA
CASSEGSSRGGTEAFF	TGTGCCAGCAGTGAGGGGTCGTCTAGGGGAGGAACTGAAGCTTTCTTT	TRBJ1-1	NA	TRBV2	16	NA
CATSDPALTGTDTQYF	TGTGCCACCAGTGACCCCGCACTAACGGGCACAGATACGCAGTATTTT	TRBJ2-3	few	TRBV24-1	16	NA
CASSEWGPYGYTF	TGTGCCAGCAGTGAATGGGGCCCCTATGGCTACACCTTC	TRBJ1-2	few	TRBV25-1	13	NA
CAAGGLATSYNEQFF	TGTGCCGCCGGGGGACTAGCGACATCCTACAATGAGCAGTTCTTC	TRBJ2-1	many	TRBV10-3	15	TRBD2
CSVSWTFQETQYF	TGCAGCGTTAGTTGGACATTCCAAGAGACCCAGTACTTC	TRBJ2-5	NA	TRBV29-1	13	NA
CASSPGRSYNEQFF	TGTGCCAGCAGTCCGGGCCGCTCCTACAATGAGCAGTTCTTC	TRBJ2-1	few	TRBV7-2	14	NA
CASLPSRDRVYNEQFF	TGTGCCAGCTTACCTTCGCGGGACAGGGTCTACAATGAGCAGTTCTTC	TRBJ2-1	NA	TRBV6-2/TRBV6-3	16	TRBD1